Listed here is a single T cell receptor beta chain. Its antigen is still unknown. Documented time point: newly diagnosed GD, antithyroid drugs for less than 3 months. Isolated PBMC RNA provided the starting material for the TCR library. Germline assignment: CDR1 MNHNS and CDR2 SASEGT. CDR3 length equals 13 residues. V was trimmed by 7 bases and J by 9 bases, leaving 17 bases between them. The record originates from a study of regulatory T cells in long-lasting Graves disease. Study results and caveats: A greater number of public clonotypes (roughly 2,800) was shared by persistent patients than by new patients (about 890).

HTBI primers from iRepertoire and Arm-PCR of CDR3 regions yielded the TCR beta libraries. TCRdb reprocessed the multiplex PCR reads with MiXCR, giving one entry per CDR3 protein. The sample has about 430,000 distinct CDR3 sequences; approximately 16% are singletons. This sample also appeared in a second study, on T cells in Graves' hyperthyroidism and ophthalmopathy.

The specimen was peripheral blood mononuclear cells (PBMCs), collected at new diagnosis, from a patient treated with antithyroid drugs. The sequence came from a middle-aged woman with Graves disease. The chain recombines TRBV6-1 with TRBJ2-3; D is perhaps TRBD2 (6 bases). CDR3 residues: CASIRDSGETQYF. In DNA form, the CDR3 reads TGTGCCAGCATTAGGGACTCTGGAGAAACGCAGTATTTT.